This T cell receptor beta chain was sequenced in a study of cytomegalovirus exposure and HLA in healthy donors. Comments on this clone: The target antigen is unknown.

Findings and limits, study-wide: Later analysis reportedly placed an Asian-associated ancestry cluster below the approximately 650-donor mean in N-insertions. Across donors, sequencing depth was assumed by presence/absence analyses to be roughly uniform. As immune exposure information, only CMV serostatus was available.

13 Jbeta primers and 60 Vbeta primers were used for the PCR. Authors' processing steps: In a later analysis, around 10 million of around 75 million unique beta chains occurred in at least two donors. The repertoire was sequenced with immunoSEQ multiplex PCR; TCRdb's copy has only in-frame clones and lacks some. V and J calls plus clone size are reproduced from that table; the DNA served to infer D and trimming. The sample shows approximately 100,000 clones, roughly 79% of them seen only once. Trimming took off 5 bases at V and 5 bases at J, with 13 bases between the two ends. The CDR3 extends over 14 amino acids. Germline V gene sequence: CDR1 SGHTA, CDR2 FQGNSA.

V gene TRBV7-2 combines with J gene TRBJ2-4; tentative D call: TRBD1 (6 bases). What was sequenced was PBMCs. The TCR originated in a man aged 40-49 years in good health and CMV-seronegative. The CDR3 loop is CASSPTRTENIQYF. The CDR3 nucleotides are TGTGCCAGCAGCCCTACCCGGACAGAAAACATTCAGTACTTC.